Included here is one T cell receptor beta chain sequence, with context. The sample comes from a study of blood T cell repertoires in COVID-19. The overall study: Specimens from acute and convalescent COVID-19 originated in the United States, Italy and Spain.

Each participant's cohort was designated according to participant-reported clinical history. The repertoire was sequenced with immunoSEQ multiplex PCR; TCRdb's copy has only in-frame clones and lacks some. The sample has hundreds of thousands of clones; around 90% are singletons. CDR1 and CDR2 (germline): MGHRA, YSYEKL. Trimming stripped 3 bases from V and 7 bases from J, with 15 bases between. The CDR3 has 14 residues. The clonotype originates from a man aged 25-40 years who had been exposed to COVID-19. The sequenced sample was PBMCs or T cells enriched from blood (not recorded which). This chain joins TRBV4-1 and TRBJ1-1; weak D call: TRBD1 (5 bases). CDR3 bases: TGCGCCAGCAGCCACCTATTGGGGGAGGGTGAAGCTTTCTTT. It is translated as CASSHLLGEGEAFF.